This T cell receptor beta chain appears in the sequencing data of a study of CD8 T cells in Susac syndrome. This CDR3 spans 11 amino acids. Germline CDR1 SQVTM, CDR2 ANQGSEA. Trimming shortened V by 5 bases and J by 4 bases, and 8 bases separated the two germline ends. CD8+ and CD4+ blood T cells underwent TCR beta sequencing. Negative magnetic isolation gave CD8+ and CD4+ cells; FACS enriched CD8+ TEMRA. Random hexamers were used to reverse transcribe roughly 0.5 to 1 ug of RNA. A multiplex approach, immunoSEQ multiplex PCR, amplified TCR beta CDR3 across 54 Vbeta and 13 Jbeta. In TCRdb, the immunoSEQ multiplex PCR reads were re-called with MiXCR into one record per CDR3 protein. The sample lists around 99,000 distinct CDR3 sequences; 90% to 98% were seen once. This clonotype occurred once.

The origin of this receptor is a human donor in good health. Material: CD4+ T cells from PBMCs. This chain connects TRBV29-1 to TRBJ2-5; D is possibly TRBD2 (5 bases). Here the CDR3 reads CSVIARETQYF. The CDR3 DNA sequence: TGCAGCGTTATAGCGCGAGAGACCCAGTACTTC. The variable domain in full, with the rest retrieved from reference TRBV29-1 and TRBJ2-5, is SAVISQKPSRDICQRGTSLTIQCQVDSQVTMMFWYRQQPGQSLTLIATANQGSEATYESGFVIDKFPISRPNLTFSTLTVSNMSPEDSSIYLCSVIARETQYFGPGTRLLVL.